This entry lists 4 T cell receptor beta chains sequenced from one sample in a study of cytomegalovirus exposure and HLA in healthy donors. Vbeta (60) and Jbeta (13) primers were used in the PCR. Generated by immunoSEQ multiplex PCR, the TCRdb table keeps only in-frame clones and is missing some. The sample has approximately 200,000 clones, around three quarters seen once. The sequencing input was PBMCs. The receptors come from a man aged 25 to 40 in good health and CMV-seronegative.

The chain recombines TRBV2 with TRBJ2-5; TRBD1 matches 8 bases. The CDR3 consists of 13 residues. V lost 4 bases to trimming and J lost 5 bases; unmatched junction nucleotides: 3. In germline, CDR1 is SNHLY, CDR2 FYNNEI. DNA of the CDR3: TGTGCCAGCAGTGGGGGACAGGCGGAGACCCAGTACTTC. Its protein is CASSGGQAETQYF.

The gene calls are TRBV13 and TRBJ2-7, with TRBD1 as a possible D gene (6 bases). This CDR3 is built from 13 residues. The V gene lost 3 bases and the J gene lost 5 bases, with 11 bases spanning the gap. Germline V gene lookup returns CDR1 PRHDT and CDR2 FYEKMQ (reference sequence). The CDR3 region has the DNA TGTGCCAGCAGCTTCAACAGGGTCGACGAGCAGTACTTC. This gives the protein CASSFNRVDEQYF.

The rearrangement links TRBV9 to TRBJ1-1; D is uncertain. V was shortened by 2 bases and J by 0 bases, with 5 bases between the two germline ends. This CDR3 is built from 13 residues. CDR1 and CDR2 (germline): SGDLS, YYNGEE. In DNA, the CDR3 is TGTGCCAGCAGCGTGGGCATGAACACTGAAGCTTTCTTT. Protein product: CASSVGMNTEAFF.

The chain carries TRBV27 and TRBJ2-1, with TRBD1 identical over 9 bases. The CDR3 extends over 14 amino acids. CDR1 MNHEY and CDR2 SMNVEV come from the germline V gene (reference sequence). V shed 5 bases and J 9 bases; nucleotides not matched to a gene: 8. CDR3 residues: CASSLGTGKFEQFF. CDR3 nucleotides: TGTGCCAGCAGTCTCGGGACAGGGAAATTTGAGCAGTTCTTC.